This TCR beta chain was identified in a study of control samples from healthy donors and cancer patients. Repertoires were generated with immunoSEQ multiplex PCR, while TCRdb's copy carries only in-frame clones and drops some. The sample lists about 120,000 clones; approximately 91% were seen once. The germline CDR1 and CDR2 sequences are SGHRS and YFSETQ. The CDR3 contains 13 residues. The V end was cut by 3 bases, the J end by 4 bases, with 10 bases between. The J gene is TRBJ1-2, the V gene TRBV5-1; tentatively, D is TRBD1 (5 bases). The TCR originated in a woman under 30 in good health. The sample consisted of blood. The CDR3 is CASSSGDFYGYTF. The CDR3 DNA follows: TGCGCCAGCAGCTCCGGGGACTTCTATGGCTACACCTTC.